A selection of T cell receptor beta chains follows, all from one sample in a study of blood T cell repertoires in COVID-19. Here immunoSEQ multiplex PCR was the method, and the copy in TCRdb shows in-frame clones only, minus some. The sample has some 260,000 clones, approximately 85% seen once. Source material: peripheral blood. Source of these receptors: a young woman with acute or convalescent COVID-19. CDR3s include the opening cysteine and the closing phenylalanine or tryptophan. The D gene is left open where the match is weak. Clone size is stated in some rows and not others, as once, few, many or a class when expanded.

.	TRBV24-1	TRBD2	TRBJ2-1	CATSDLMASGKNNEQFF	TGTGCCACCAGTGATTTGATGGCTAGCGGGAAGAACAATGAGCAGTTCTTC
.	TRBV24-1	.	TRBJ1-1	CATSDLSPTVAFF	TGTGCCACCAGTGATTTATCACCGACAGTAGCTTTCTTT
.	TRBV4-3	.	TRBJ2-3	CASSQDLTNPDTQYF	TGCGCCAGCAGCCAAGATTTAACTAACCCAGATACGCAGTATTTT
.	TRBV21-1	.	TRBJ2-7	CASSKAPRMGEDRYEQYF	TGTGCCAGCAGCAAAGCGCCTAGAATGGGAGAAGATCGGTACGAGCAGTACTTC
.	TRBV4-3	TRBD2	TRBJ2-1	CASSQASGSVGEQFF	TGCGCCAGCAGCCAAGCTAGCGGGAGCGTAGGTGAGCAGTTCTTC
.	TRBV25-1	.	TRBJ2-3	CASSENRANHGTQYF	TGTGCCAGCAGTGAAAACAGGGCGAACCACGGTACGCAGTATTTT
.	TRBV11-2	TRBD1	TRBJ1-6	CASSSRDRENSPLHF	TGTGCCAGCAGCTCCCGGGACAGGGAGAATTCACCCCTCCACTTT
.	TRBV9	.	TRBJ1-3	CASSVSGLSGNTIYF	TGTGCCAGCAGCGTATCAGGACTATCTGGAAACACCATATATTTT
.	TRBV27	.	TRBJ1-5	CASSLWGEGSNQPQHF	TGTGCCAGCAGTTTATGGGGGGAGGGAAGCAATCAGCCCCAGCATTTT
.	TRBV7-8	TRBD2	TRBJ2-3	CASSLVGGELRPDTQYF	TGTGCCAGCAGCTTAGTGGGGGGGGAGTTGAGGCCAGATACGCAGTATTTT
.	TRBV9	.	TRBJ2-1	CASSPRGQYNEQFF	TGTGCCAGCAGCCCCAGAGGGCAGTACAATGAGCAGTTCTTC
.	TRBV2	.	TRBJ2-3	CASSEEGGMVTDTQYF	TGTGCCAGCAGTGAAGAGGGCGGGATGGTGACAGATACGCAGTATTTT
.	TRBV7-6	.	TRBJ1-3	CASSLVAGSGNTIYF	TGTGCCAGCAGCTTAGTGGCAGGCTCTGGAAACACCATATATTTT
.	TRBV30	.	TRBJ1-2	CAWSHPAGLNYGYTF	TGTGCCTGGAGTCACCCGGCGGGTCTTAACTATGGCTACACCTTC
.	TRBV7-9	TRBD1	TRBJ1-1	CASSSPPGGPLNTEAFF	TGTGCCAGCAGTTCTCCCCCAGGGGGACCATTGAACACTGAAGCTTTCTTT
.	TRBV18	TRBD1	TRBJ1-2	CASSTGTGGGYTF	TGTGCCAGCTCAACCGGGACAGGGGGCGGCTACACCTTC
once	TRBV18	TRBD2	TRBJ2-7	CASSPSGTSGKQQYF	TGTGCCAGCTCACCAAGTGGGACTAGCGGTAAACAGCAGTACTTC
.	TRBV4-1	.	TRBJ1-2	CASTSAGSNYGYTF	TGCGCCAGCACTTCGGCAGGGTCTAACTATGGCTACACCTTC
.	TRBV2	.	TRBJ2-2	CASSVIADSTGELFF	TGTGCCAGCAGTGTGATAGCAGATAGCACCGGGGAGCTGTTTTTT
.	TRBV2	TRBD2	TRBJ2-3	CASSEDSGMSTDTQYF	TGTGCCAGCAGTGAAGATAGCGGGATGAGCACAGATACGCAGTATTTT
.	TRBV29-1	TRBD1	TRBJ1-2	CSVSGSLTGSGYTF	TGCAGCGTTTCAGGGAGCTTGACAGGGTCGGGCTACACCTTC
.	TRBV3-1/TRBV3-2	.	TRBJ1-6	CASSQVGGIALHF	TGTGCCAGCAGCCAAGTAGGGGGAATAGCCCTCCACTTT
.	TRBV2	TRBD1	TRBJ1-2	CASRTGQGSYGYTF	TGTGCCAGCAGGACAGGACAGGGGTCCTATGGCTACACCTTC
once	TRBV9	TRBD2	TRBJ2-7	CASGRTSGSRYEQYF	TGTGCCAGCGGAAGGACTAGCGGGAGTCGCTACGAGCAGTACTTC
.	TRBV2	.	TRBJ2-7	CASSVGPEWEQYF	TGTGCCAGCAGTGTTGGGCCTGAGTGGGAGCAGTACTTC
.	TRBV5-1	TRBD1	TRBJ2-1	CASSLPGQYNEQFF	TGCGCCAGCAGCTTGCCGGGACAGTACAATGAGCAGTTCTTC